This TCR beta chain was retrieved from a study of regulatory T cells in long-lasting Graves disease. General study results and limits: Limited samples may have lowered accuracy.

Construction of the TCR beta libraries employed iRepertoire HTBI primers in conjunction with Arm-PCR of CDR3 regions. How the authors handled the data: Across all samples, about 62 TRBV segments and 15 or so TRBJ segments were identified. One entry per CDR3 protein results from TCRdb running MiXCR on the multiplex PCR reads. None of the V and J calls come from the authors' own analysis; TCRdb made them. The sample includes 400,000 to 500,000 distinct CDR3 sequences, less than 25% of them seen just once. To note about this clonotype: The antigen is not known.

Time point reported: persistent/refractory GD, antithyroid drugs over 5 years with positive TRAb. Preparation of the TCR library used RNA extracted from PBMCs. The germline V gene encodes CDR1 SNHLY and CDR2 FYNNEI. CDR3 length: 15 amino acids. Trimming shortened V by 4 bases and J by 8 bases, and 18 bases separated the two germline ends. The TCR sequence derives from a female donor with Graves disease. The chain links TRBV2 to TRBJ2-1; maybe TRBD1 (6 bases). Material: peripheral blood mononuclear cells (PBMCs), obtained when the disease was refractory, from a patient treated with antithyroid drugs. The CDR3 coding sequence is TGTGCCAGCAGTGGGGGTTGGGGGCGCGTGGATGAGCAGTTCTTC. Amino acids: CASSGGWGRVDEQFF.